The present T cell receptor (beta chain) was sequenced within a study of CD8 T cells in Susac syndrome. cDNA came from around 0.54 to 1 ug RNA primed by random hexamers. MiXCR, applied by TCRdb to the immunoSEQ multiplex PCR reads, yields one record per CDR3 protein. The table records over 150,000 distinct CDR3 sequences, around 94% of them present only once. Broader study findings: The TCR sequencing and HLA analysis in the study involved a relatively small number of individuals, as the study acknowledged.

The count of this clonotype is one. Antigen: not known. The CDR3 loop spans 13 amino acids. The germline V gene has CDR1 SGHVS and CDR2 FQNEAQ. The V end lost 5 bases, the J end lost 7 bases, and 12 bases lay between the germline ends. The Susac syndrome patients fit the recently defined diagnostic criteria for definite or probable disease. TEMRA cells were enriched by FACS, while CD8+ and CD4+ T cells were obtained through a negative isolation that was performed magnetically. This receptor was obtained from a human donor with Susac syndrome. Sequencing input: CD4+ T cells from PBMCs. V usage is TRBV7-8 and J usage is TRBJ2-1; unclear D gene. The CDR3 loop is CASSERVPNEQFF. CDR3 bases: TGTGCCAGCAGCGAAAGGGTCCCGAATGAGCAGTTCTTC.